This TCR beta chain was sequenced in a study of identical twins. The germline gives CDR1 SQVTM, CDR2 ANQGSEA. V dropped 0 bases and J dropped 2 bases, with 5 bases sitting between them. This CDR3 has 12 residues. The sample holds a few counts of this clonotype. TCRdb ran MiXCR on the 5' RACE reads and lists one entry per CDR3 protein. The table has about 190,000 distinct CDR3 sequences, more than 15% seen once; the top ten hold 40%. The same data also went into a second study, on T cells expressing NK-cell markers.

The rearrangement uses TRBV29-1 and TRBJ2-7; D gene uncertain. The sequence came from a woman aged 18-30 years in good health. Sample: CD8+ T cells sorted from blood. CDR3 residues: CSVEEGTYEQYF. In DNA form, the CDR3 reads TGCAGCGTTGAAGAGGGGACCTACGAGCAGTACTTC.